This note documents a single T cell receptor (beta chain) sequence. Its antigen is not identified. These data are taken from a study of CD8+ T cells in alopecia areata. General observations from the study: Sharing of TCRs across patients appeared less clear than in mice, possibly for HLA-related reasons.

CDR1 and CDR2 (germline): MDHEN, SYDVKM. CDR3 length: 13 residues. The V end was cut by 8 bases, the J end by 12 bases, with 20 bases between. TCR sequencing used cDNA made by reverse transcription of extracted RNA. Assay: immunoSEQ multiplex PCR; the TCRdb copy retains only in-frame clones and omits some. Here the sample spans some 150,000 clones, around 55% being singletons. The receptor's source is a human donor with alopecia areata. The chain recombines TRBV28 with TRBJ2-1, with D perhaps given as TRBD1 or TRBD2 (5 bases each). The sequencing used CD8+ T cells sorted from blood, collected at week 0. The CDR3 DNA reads TGTGCCAGCGATGGGGGTCTCGGGCACGGGCAGTTCTTC. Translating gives CASDGGLGHGQFF.